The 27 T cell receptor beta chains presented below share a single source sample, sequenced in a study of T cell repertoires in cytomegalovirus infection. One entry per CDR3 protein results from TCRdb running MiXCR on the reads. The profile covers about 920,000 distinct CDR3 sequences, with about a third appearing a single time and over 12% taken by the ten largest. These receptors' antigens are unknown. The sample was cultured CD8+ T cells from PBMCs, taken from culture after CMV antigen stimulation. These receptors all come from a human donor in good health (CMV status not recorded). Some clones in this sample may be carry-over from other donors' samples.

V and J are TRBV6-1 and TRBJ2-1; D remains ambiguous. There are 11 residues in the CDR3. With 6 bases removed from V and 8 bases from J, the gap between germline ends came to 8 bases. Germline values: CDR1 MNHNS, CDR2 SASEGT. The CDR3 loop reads CASRIGYEQFF. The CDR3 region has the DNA TGTGCCAGCAGGATAGGGTATGAGCAGTTCTTC.

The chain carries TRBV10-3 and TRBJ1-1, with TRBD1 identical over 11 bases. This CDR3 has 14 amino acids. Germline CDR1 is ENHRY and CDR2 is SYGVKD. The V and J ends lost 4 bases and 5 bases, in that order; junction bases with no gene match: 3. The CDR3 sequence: CAISGTGGLTEAFF. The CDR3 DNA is TGTGCCATCAGTGGGACAGGGGGCTTGACTGAAGCTTTCTTT.

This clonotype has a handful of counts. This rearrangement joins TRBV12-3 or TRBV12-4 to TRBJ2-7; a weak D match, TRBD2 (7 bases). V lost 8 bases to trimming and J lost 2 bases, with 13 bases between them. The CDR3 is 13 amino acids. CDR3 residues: CASRGGVPYEQYF. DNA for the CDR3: TGTGCCAGCCGAGGGGGGGTACCCTACGAGCAGTACTTC.

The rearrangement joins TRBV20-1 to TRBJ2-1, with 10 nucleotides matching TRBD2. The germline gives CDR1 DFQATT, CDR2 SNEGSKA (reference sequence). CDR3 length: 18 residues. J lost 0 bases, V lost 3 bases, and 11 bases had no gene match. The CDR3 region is CSARYLAGVISSYNEQFF. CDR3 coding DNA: TGCAGTGCTAGGTATCTAGCGGGGGTCATCAGCTCCTACAATGAGCAGTTCTTC.

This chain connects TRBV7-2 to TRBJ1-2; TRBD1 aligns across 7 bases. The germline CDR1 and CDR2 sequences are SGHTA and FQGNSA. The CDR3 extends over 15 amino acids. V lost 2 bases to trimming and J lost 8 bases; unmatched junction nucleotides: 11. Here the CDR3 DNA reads TGTGCCAGCAGCTTAAGGTTTGAGACAGGGCAGGGCTACACCTTC. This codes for CASSLRFETGQGYTF.

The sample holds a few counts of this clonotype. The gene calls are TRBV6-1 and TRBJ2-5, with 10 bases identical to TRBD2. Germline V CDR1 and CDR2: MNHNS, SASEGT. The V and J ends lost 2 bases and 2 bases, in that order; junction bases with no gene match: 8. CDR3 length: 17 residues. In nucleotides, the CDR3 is TGTGCCAGCAGTGAATGGATTAGCGGGGGGAGGCAAGAGACCCAGTACTTC. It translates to CASSEWISGGRQETQYF.

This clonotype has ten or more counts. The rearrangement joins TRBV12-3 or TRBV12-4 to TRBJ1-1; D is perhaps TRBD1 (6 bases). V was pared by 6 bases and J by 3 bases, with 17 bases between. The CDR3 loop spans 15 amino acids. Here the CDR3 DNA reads TGTGCCAGCAGCCCACCGGGGGGGCTGTACACTGAAGCTTTCTTT. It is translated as CASSPPGGLYTEAFF.

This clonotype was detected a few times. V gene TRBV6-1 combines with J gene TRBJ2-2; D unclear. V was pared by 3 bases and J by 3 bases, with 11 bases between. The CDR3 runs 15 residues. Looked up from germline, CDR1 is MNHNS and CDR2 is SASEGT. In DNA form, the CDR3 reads TGTGCCAGCAGTGATCGACTCGCCGACACCGGGGAGCTGTTTTTT. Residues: CASSDRLADTGELFF.

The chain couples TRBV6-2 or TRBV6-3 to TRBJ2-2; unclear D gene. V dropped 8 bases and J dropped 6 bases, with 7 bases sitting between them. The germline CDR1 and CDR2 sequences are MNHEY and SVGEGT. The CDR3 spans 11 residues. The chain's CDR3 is CASQYSGELFF. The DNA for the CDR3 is TGTGCCAGCCAATATTCCGGGGAGCTGTTTTTT.

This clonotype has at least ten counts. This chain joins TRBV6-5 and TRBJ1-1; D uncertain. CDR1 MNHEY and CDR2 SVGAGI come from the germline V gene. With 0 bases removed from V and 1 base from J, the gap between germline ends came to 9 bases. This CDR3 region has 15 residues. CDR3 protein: CASSYSRRGNTEAFF. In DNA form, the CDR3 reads TGTGCCAGCAGTTACTCCCGTCGGGGGAACACTGAAGCTTTCTTT.

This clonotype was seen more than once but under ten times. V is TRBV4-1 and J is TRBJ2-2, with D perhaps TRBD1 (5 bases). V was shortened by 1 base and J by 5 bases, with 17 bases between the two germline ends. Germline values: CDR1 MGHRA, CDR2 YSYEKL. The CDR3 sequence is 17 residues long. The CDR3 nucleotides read TGCGCCAGCAGCCAAGCGAGAGACAGCCTGGTTACCGGGGAGCTGTTTTTT. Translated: CASSQARDSLVTGELFF.

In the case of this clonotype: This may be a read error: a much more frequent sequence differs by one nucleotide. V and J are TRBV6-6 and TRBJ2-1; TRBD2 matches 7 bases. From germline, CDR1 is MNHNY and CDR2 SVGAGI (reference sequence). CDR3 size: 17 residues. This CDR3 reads CVSSVLLAVSSYNEQFF. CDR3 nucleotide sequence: TGTGTCAGCAGTGTCCTCCTAGCGGTGAGCTCCTACAATGAGCAGTTCTTC.

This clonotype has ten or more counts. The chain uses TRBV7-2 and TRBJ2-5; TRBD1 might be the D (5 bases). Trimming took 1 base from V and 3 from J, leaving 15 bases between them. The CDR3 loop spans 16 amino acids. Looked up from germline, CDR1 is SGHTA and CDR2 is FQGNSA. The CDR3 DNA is TGTGCCAGCAGCTTAGTTCAGGGTGGGTCGAAAGAGACCCAGTACTTC. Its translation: CASSLVQGGSKETQYF.

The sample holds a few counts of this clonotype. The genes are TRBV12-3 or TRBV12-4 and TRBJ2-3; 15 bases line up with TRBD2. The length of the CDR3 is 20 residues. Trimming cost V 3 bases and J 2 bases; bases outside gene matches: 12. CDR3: CASSFILAGTSGGYTDTQYF. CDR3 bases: TGTGCCAGCAGTTTTATCCTTGCCGGGACTAGCGGGGGGTACACAGATACGCAGTATTTT.

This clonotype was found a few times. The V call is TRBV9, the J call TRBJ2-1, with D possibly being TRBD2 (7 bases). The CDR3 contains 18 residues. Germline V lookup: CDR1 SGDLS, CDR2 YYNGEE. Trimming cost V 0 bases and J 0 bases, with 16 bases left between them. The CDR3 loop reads CASSVERGGLSSYNEQFF. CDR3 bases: TGTGCCAGCAGCGTAGAACGCGGGGGCCTAAGCTCCTACAATGAGCAGTTCTTC.

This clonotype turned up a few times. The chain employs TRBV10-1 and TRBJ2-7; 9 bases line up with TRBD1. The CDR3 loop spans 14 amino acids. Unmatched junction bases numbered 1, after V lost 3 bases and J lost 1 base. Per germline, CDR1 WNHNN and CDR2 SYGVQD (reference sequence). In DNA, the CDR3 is TGCGCCAGCAGTGATGGGACAGGGTCCTACGAGCAGTACTTC. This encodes CASSDGTGSYEQYF.

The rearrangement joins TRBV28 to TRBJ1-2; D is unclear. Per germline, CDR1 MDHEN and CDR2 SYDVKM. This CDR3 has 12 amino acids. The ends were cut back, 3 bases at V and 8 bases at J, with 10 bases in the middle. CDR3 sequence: CASSLPGRGYTF. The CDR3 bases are TGTGCCAGCAGTTTGCCTGGCAGGGGCTACACCTTC.

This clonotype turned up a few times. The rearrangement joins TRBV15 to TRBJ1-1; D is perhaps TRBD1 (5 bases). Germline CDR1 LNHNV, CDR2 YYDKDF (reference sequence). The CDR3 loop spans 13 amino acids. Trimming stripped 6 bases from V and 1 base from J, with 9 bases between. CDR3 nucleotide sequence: TGTGCCACCAGAAGGGACTCGAACACTGAAGCTTTCTTT. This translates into CATRRDSNTEAFF.

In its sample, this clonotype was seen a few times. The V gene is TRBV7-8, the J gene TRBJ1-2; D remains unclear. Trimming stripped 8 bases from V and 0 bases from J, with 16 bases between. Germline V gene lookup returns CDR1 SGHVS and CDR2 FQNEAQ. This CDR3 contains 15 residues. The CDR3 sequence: CASLSLGSSNYGYTF. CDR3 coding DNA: TGTGCCAGCTTATCCCTCGGGTCCTCTAACTATGGCTACACCTTC.

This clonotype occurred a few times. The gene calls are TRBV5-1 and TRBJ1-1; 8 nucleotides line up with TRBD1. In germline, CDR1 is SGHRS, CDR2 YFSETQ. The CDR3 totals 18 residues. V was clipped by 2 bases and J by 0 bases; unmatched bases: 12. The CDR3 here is CASSFGQGNVLLNTEAFF. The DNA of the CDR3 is TGCGCCAGCAGCTTTGGACAGGGTAATGTCCTTTTGAACACTGAAGCTTTCTTT. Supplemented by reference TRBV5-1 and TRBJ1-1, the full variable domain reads KAGVTQTPRYLIKTRGQQVTLSCSPISGHRSVSWYQQTPGQGLQFLFEYFSETQRNKGNFPGRFSGRQFSNSRSEMNVSTLELGDSALYLCASSFGQGNVLLNTEAFFGQGTRLTVV.

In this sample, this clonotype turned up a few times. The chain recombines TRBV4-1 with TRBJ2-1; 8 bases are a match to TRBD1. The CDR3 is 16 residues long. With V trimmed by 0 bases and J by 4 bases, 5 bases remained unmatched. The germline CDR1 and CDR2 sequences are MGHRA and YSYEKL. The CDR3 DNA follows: TGCGCCAGCAGCCAAGACGGGACAGGCTTTTACAATGAGCAGTTCTTC. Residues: CASSQDGTGFYNEQFF.

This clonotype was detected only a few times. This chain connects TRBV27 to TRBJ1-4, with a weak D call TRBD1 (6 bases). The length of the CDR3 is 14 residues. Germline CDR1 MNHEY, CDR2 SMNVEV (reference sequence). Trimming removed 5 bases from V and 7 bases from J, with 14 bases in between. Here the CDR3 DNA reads TGTGCCAGCAGTCCACTTGAAGGGGGTGAAAAACTGTTTTTT. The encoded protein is CASSPLEGGEKLFF.

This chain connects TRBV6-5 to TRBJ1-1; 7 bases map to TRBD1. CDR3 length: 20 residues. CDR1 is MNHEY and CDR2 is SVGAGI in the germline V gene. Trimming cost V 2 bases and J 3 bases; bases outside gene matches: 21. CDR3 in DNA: TGTGCCAGCAGTTACACTCACCCCCGTCGACAGGGAGGTAAAGACACTGAAGCTTTCTTT. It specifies CASSYTHPRRQGGKDTEAFF.

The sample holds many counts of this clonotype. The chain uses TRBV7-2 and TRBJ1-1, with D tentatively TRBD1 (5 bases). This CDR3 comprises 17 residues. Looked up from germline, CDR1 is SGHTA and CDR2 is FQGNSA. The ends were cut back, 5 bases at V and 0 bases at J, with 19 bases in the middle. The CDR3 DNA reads TGTGCCAGCAGCGATGGGACGGAAGCCTACATGAACACTGAAGCTTTCTTT. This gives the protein CASSDGTEAYMNTEAFF.

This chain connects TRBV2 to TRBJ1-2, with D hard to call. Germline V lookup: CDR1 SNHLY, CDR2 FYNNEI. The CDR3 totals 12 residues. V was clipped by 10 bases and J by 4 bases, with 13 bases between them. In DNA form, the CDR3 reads TGTGCCACCCTAAAATCGTCCTATGGCTACACCTTC. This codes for CATLKSSYGYTF.

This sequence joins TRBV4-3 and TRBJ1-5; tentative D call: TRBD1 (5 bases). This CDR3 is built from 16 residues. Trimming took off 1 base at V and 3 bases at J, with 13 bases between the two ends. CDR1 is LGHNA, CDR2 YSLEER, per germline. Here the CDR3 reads CASSQGRGAINQPQHF. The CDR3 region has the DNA TGCGCCAGCAGCCAAGGTAGGGGCGCCATCAATCAGCCCCAGCATTTT.

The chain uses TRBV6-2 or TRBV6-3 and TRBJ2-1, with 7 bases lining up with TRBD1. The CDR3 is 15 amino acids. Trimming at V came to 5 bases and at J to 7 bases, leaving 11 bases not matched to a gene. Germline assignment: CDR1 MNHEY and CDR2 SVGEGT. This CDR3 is CASSDQDREWNEQFF. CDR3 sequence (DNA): TGTGCCAGCAGTGACCAAGACAGGGAGTGGAATGAGCAGTTCTTC.